Below, one T cell receptor beta chain is given with its context. The sample belongs to a study of CD8 T cells in Susac syndrome. RNA was extracted with the RNeasy kit, and a quantity of about 0.45 to 1 ug was reverse transcribed using random hexamers. TCRdb fed the immunoSEQ multiplex PCR reads into MiXCR, producing one record per CDR3 protein. The profile shows 150,000 to 200,000 distinct CDR3 sequences, roughly 91% of them singletons. V lost 2 bases and J 1 base, leaving 18 bases between the germline ends. Germline V gives CDR1 MNHEY, CDR2 SMNVEV (reference sequence). CDR3 length: 18 residues. The sequenced sample was CD4+ T cells from PBMCs. The genes are TRBV27 and TRBJ2-1, with D unclear. This receptor was taken from a human donor with Susac syndrome. The DNA of the CDR3 is TGTGCCAGCAGTTTAACCCCCCCCGCAGCCGCGTCCTACAATGAGCAGTTCTTC. Protein product: CASSLTPPAAASYNEQFF.